The T cell receptor beta chain under discussion was sequenced for a study of immune evolution from preneoplasia to lung adenocarcinoma. Germline CDR1 SGHRS, CDR2 YFSETQ. The CDR3 is 12 amino acids. Trimming left V 8 bases short and J 5 bases short, with 14 bases between. On this clone itself: Its antigen remains unidentified.

Study-level results: From normal lung to invasive adenocarcinoma, top clone frequencies appeared to decrease. Normal lung had highest clonality; later lesions appeared denser, more diverse.

Using immunoSEQ multiplex PCR, the repertoire was profiled, and TCRdb retains in-frame clones only, with some absent. The data hold about 4,600 clones, with about four fifths observed a single time. Sequencing used FFPE normal lung tissue adjacent to the tumor. This receptor was obtained from a person aged 50-70 years with lung adenocarcinoma. V and J are TRBV5-1 and TRBJ2-7; perhaps TRBD2 as D (6 bases). CDR3 DNA sequence: TGCGCCAGTGCGGGAAGCGGCCACGAGCAGTACTTC. As protein: CASAGSGHEQYF.